These 17 T cell receptor beta chains originate from one sample sequenced in a study of cytomegalovirus exposure and HLA in healthy donors. The PCR made use of 60 Vbeta and 13 Jbeta primers. Produced via immunoSEQ multiplex PCR; TCRdb's table is partial and in-frame only. The sample holds 100,000 to 150,000 clones. Input material: PBMCs. All receptors come from a woman aged 40-49 years in good health and CMV-seronegative.

The rearrangement uses TRBV5-1 and TRBJ1-6, with no clear D. V lost 0 bases and J lost 8, with 9 bases in between. The germline V gene has CDR1 SGHRS and CDR2 YFSETQ. CDR3 length: 14 amino acids. The CDR3 bases are TGCGCCAGCAGCTTGGCTGGGAGCGATTCACCCCTCCACTTT. Encoded protein: CASSLAGSDSPLHF.

The CDR3 nucleotides read TGTGCCAGCAGCTCTCTTCGGACAGGGATTAATTATGGCTACACCTTC. Residues: CASSSLRTGINYGYTF. V usage is TRBV7-2 and J usage is TRBJ1-2; 8 bases line up with TRBD1. The ends lost 4 bases at V and 5 bases at J; junction bases unmatched: 12. The CDR3 length is 16 residues. Germline CDR1 and CDR2: SGHTA and FQGNSA.

The CDR3: CASSIDRGGNSPLHF. CDR3 coding DNA: TGTGCCAGTAGTATAGATCGCGGGGGGAATTCACCCCTCCACTTT. The chain recombines TRBV19 with TRBJ1-6; perhaps TRBD1 as D (5 bases). With 0 bases removed from V and 7 bases from J, the gap between germline ends came to 10 bases. Germline CDR1 and CDR2: LNHDA and SQIVND (reference sequence). The CDR3 spans 15 residues.

This CDR3 reads CASSLWSLDSDTSTDTQYF. The CDR3, as DNA: TGTGCCAGCAGCTTATGGTCCCTCGACAGTGACACTAGCACAGATACGCAGTATTTT. This chain joins TRBV7-3 and TRBJ2-3; maybe TRBD1 (5 bases). The length of the CDR3 is 19 residues. V lost 2 bases and J lost 0, with 21 bases in between. Germline V lookup: CDR1 SGHTA, CDR2 FQGTGA.

This chain links TRBV2 with TRBJ1-5, with D hard to call. The CDR3 contains 13 residues. Germline CDR1 is SNHLY and CDR2 is FYNNEI. Trimming pared 1 base from V and 4 bases from J, leaving 5 bases between. The CDR3: CASSEVVNQPQHF. In DNA, the CDR3 is TGTGCCAGCAGTGAAGTAGTAAATCAGCCCCAGCATTTT. The full variable domain, in which reference TRBV2 and TRBJ1-5 provide the parts outside the CDR3, is EPEVTQTPSHQVTQMGQEVILRCVPISNHLYFYWYRQILGQKVEFLVSFYNNEISEKSEIFDDQFSVERPDGSNFTLKIRSTKLEDSAMYFCASSEVVNQPQHFGDGTRLSIL.

Comment on this clone: The germline gene is not matched at one end of the junction; a read error may be the cause. The chain links TRBV5-4 to TRBJ2-2; no definite D call. This CDR3 has 12 amino acids. Germline assignment: CDR1 SGHNT and CDR2 YYREEE (reference sequence). The CDR3 here is CASGLYSGELFF. CDR3 DNA: TGTGCCAGCGGCTTGTACAGCGGGGAGCTGTTTTTT. Filled out from reference TRBV5-4 and TRBJ2-2, the complete variable domain reads ETGVTQSPTHLIKTRGQQVTLRCSSQSGHNTVSWYQQALGQGPQFIFQYYREEENGRGNFPPRFSGLQFPNYSSELNVNALELDDSALYLCASGLYSGELFFGEGSRLTVL.

For the CDR3, the DNA is TGTGCCATCTCTAGAGTTGGGAATGAGCAGTTCTTC. It translates to CAISRVGNEQFF. V is TRBV10-3 and J is TRBJ2-1; D unclear. Germline CDR1 is ENHRY and CDR2 is SYGVKD. CDR3 size: 12 residues. The V end was cut by 8 bases, the J end by 7 bases, with 12 bases between.

The CDR3 DNA sequence: TGTGCCAGCAGCGTATCTCCCTCAACTAATGAAAAACTGTTTTTT. Protein product: CASSVSPSTNEKLFF. The chain has TRBV9 and TRBJ1-4; D uncertain. Per the germline V gene, CDR1 is SGDLS and CDR2 is YYNGEE. With 1 base removed from V and 0 bases from J, the gap between germline ends came to 7 bases. The CDR3 has 15 residues. The variable domain in full, with the rest retrieved from reference TRBV9 and TRBJ1-4, is DSGVTQTPKHLITATGQRVTLRCSPRSGDLSVYWYQQSLDQGLQFLIQYYNGEERAKGNILERFSAQQFPDLHSELNLSSLELGDSALYFCASSVSPSTNEKLFFGSGTQLSVL.

The rearrangement links TRBV5-5 to TRBJ1-2; 8 positions agree with TRBD1. Germline V lookup: CDR1 SGHKS, CDR2 YYEKEE (reference sequence). The CDR3 sequence is 14 residues long. Trimming removed 3 bases from V and 3 bases from J; junction bases left unmatched: 4. The CDR3 nucleotides are TGTGCCAGCAGCTCCTCGACAGGGGACTATGGCTACACCTTC. Amino acid sequence: CASSSSTGDYGYTF.

Comments on this clone: The sample carries other DNA sequences with the same CDR3. V is TRBV6-6 and J is TRBJ2-7; D perhaps matches TRBD1 (5 bases). Germline V CDR1 and CDR2: MNHNY, SVGAGI (reference sequence). There are 15 residues in the CDR3. Trimming pared 7 bases from V and 6 bases from J, leaving 22 bases between. The CDR3 sequence is CASTLGIVGRGEQYF. In nucleotides, the CDR3 is TGTGCCAGCACCCTGGGAATAGTCGGAAGGGGCGAGCAGTACTTC.

The gene calls are TRBV28 and TRBJ1-4, with 7 bases matching TRBD1. The V gene end was trimmed by 4 bases and the J gene end by 8 bases; junction bases not matched to a gene: 7. CDR3 length: 14 amino acids. Germline loops: CDR1 MDHEN, CDR2 SYDVKM. CDR3 nucleotide sequence: TGTGCCAGCAGTTCGGGAGGGGGCCGGGAAAAACTGTTTTTT. This encodes CASSSGGGREKLFF.

The V gene is TRBV5-1, the J gene TRBJ2-3; TRBD1 is a possible D gene (6 bases). Trimming cost V 1 base and J 3 bases, with 6 bases left between them. The CDR3 extends over 13 amino acids. Per the germline V gene, CDR1 is SGHRS and CDR2 is YFSETQ. CDR3 protein: CASSLTGTDTQYF. CDR3 bases: TGCGCCAGCAGCTTGACAGGGACAGATACGCAGTATTTT.

The CDR3 loop reads CASSRLDRRNSYEQYF. The CDR3 bases are TGTGCCAGCAGCCGGCTGGACAGGAGAAATTCCTACGAGCAGTACTTC. The chain employs TRBV2 and TRBJ2-7, with TRBD1 identical over 7 bases. Germline V gene sequence: CDR1 SNHLY, CDR2 FYNNEI. The CDR3 extends over 16 amino acids. With V trimmed by 6 bases and J by 1 base, 12 bases remained unmatched. The complete variable domain, with remaining parts taken from reference TRBV2 and TRBJ2-7, reads EPEVTQTPSHQVTQMGQEVILRCVPISNHLYFYWYRQILGQKVEFLVSFYNNEISEKSEIFDDQFSVERPDGSNFTLKIRSTKLEDSAMYFCASSRLDRRNSYEQYFGPGTRLTVT.

This rearrangement joins TRBV13 to TRBJ2-3; D ambiguous. The germline V gene has CDR1 PRHDT and CDR2 FYEKMQ (reference sequence). The CDR3 consists of 15 residues. Deletions cut 3 bases from V and 4 bases from J, with 14 bases between. The CDR3 loop is CASSFSLVGSDTQYF. The CDR3 DNA reads TGTGCCAGCAGCTTTTCCCTAGTCGGGTCAGATACGCAGTATTTT.

The chain carries TRBV18 and TRBJ1-2; 11 positions match TRBD1. The germline V gene encodes CDR1 KGHSH and CDR2 LQKENI. This CDR3 is 14 amino acids long. V trimming: 6 bases; J trimming: 8 bases; junction bases outside the gene matches: 8. CDR3 region: CASSEGQGAKGYTF. CDR3 sequence (DNA): TGTGCCAGCTCCGAAGGACAGGGGGCGAAGGGCTACACCTTC.

The gene calls are TRBV10-3 and TRBJ2-1, with 10 bases identical to TRBD1. With V trimmed by 2 bases and J by 6 bases, 1 base remained unmatched. The CDR3 loop spans 14 amino acids. CDR1 ENHRY and CDR2 SYGVKD come from the germline V gene. The CDR3 is CAISERTGGNEQFF. The CDR3 DNA sequence: TGTGCCATCAGTGAGAGGACAGGGGGCAATGAGCAGTTCTTC.

The CDR3 region is CASSREGARGTEAFF. The CDR3 region has the DNA TGTGCCAGCAGCCGGGAGGGGGCGAGGGGGACTGAAGCTTTCTTT. The gene calls are TRBV19 and TRBJ1-1, with 7 bases fitting TRBD1. The trim removed 9 bases at V and 5 bases at J, leaving 15 bases unmatched. Germline V CDR1 and CDR2: LNHDA, SQIVND (reference sequence). The CDR3 is made up of 15 amino acids.